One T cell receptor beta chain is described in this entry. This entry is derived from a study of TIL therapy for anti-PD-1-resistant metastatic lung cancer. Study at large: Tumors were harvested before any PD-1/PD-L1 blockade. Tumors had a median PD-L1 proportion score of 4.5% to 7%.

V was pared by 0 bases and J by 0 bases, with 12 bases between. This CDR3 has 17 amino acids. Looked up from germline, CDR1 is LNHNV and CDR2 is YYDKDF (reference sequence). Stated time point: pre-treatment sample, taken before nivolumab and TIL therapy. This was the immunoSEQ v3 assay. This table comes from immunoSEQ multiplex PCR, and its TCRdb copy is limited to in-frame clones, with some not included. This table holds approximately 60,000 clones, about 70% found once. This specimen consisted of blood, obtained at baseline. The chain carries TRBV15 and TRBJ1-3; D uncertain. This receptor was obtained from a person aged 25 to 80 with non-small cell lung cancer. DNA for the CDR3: TGTGCCACCAGCAGAGATCGGGTCGCGGACTCTGGAAACACCATATATTTT. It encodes CATSRDRVADSGNTIYF.